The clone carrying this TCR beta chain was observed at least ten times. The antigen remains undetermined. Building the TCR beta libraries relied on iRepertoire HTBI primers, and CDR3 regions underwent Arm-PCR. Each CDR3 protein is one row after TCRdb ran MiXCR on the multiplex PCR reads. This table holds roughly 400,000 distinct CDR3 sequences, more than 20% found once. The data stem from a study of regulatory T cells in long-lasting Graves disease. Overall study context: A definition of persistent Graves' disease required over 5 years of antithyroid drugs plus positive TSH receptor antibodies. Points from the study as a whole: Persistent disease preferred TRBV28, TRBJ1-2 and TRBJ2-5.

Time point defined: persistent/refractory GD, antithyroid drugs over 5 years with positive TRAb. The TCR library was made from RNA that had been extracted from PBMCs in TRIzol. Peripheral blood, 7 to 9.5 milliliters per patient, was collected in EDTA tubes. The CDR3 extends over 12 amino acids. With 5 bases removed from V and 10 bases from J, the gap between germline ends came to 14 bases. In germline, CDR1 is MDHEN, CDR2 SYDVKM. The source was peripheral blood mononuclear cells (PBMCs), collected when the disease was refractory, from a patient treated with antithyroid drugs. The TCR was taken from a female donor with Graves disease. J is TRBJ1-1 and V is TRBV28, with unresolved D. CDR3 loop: CASSTQKPSAFF. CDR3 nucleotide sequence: TGTGCCAGCAGTACACAAAAACCTTCAGCTTTCTTT.